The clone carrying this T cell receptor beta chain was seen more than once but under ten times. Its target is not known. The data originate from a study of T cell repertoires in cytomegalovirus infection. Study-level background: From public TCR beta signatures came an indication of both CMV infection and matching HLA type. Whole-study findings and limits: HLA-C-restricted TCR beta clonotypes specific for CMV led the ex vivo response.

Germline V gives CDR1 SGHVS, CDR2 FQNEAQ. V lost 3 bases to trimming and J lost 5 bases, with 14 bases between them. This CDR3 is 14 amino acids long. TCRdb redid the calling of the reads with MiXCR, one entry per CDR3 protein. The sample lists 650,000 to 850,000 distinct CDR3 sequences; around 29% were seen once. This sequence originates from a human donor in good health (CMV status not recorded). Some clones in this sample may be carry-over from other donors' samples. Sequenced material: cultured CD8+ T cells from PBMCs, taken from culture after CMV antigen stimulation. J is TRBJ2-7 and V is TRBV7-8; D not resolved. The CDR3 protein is CASSFWEEVHEQYF. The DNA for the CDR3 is TGTGCCAGCAGCTTTTGGGAAGAAGTCCACGAGCAGTACTTC.